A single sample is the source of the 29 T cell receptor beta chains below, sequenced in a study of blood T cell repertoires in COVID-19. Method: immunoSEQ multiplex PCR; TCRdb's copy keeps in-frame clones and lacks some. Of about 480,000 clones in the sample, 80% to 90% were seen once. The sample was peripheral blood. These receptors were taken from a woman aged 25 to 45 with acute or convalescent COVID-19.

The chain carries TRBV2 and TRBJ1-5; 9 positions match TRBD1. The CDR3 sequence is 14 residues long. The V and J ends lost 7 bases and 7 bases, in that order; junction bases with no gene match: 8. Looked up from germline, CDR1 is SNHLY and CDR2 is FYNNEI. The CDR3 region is CASNKQGAGQPQHF. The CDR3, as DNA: TGTGCCAGCAATAAACAGGGGGCAGGGCAGCCCCAGCATTTT.

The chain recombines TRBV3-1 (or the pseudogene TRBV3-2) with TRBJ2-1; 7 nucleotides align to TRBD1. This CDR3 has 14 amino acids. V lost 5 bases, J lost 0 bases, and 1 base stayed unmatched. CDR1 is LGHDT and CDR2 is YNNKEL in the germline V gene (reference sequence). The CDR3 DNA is TGTGCCAGCAGCGGACAGGACTCCTACAATGAGCAGTTCTTC. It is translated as CASSGQDSYNEQFF.

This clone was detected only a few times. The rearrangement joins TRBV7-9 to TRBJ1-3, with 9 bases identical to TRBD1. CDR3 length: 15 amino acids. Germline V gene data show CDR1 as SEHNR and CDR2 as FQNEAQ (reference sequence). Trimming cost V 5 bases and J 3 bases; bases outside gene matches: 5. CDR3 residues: CASSRGQGDGNTIYF. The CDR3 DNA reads TGTGCCAGCAGCAGGGGACAGGGAGATGGAAACACCATATATTTT.

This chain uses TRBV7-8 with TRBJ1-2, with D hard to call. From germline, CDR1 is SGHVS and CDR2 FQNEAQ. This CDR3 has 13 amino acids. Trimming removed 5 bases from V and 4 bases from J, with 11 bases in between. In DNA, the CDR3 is TGTGCCAGCAGCCCATCGGGGAGCTATGGCTACACCTTC. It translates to CASSPSGSYGYTF. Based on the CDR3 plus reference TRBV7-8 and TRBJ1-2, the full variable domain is GAGVSQSPRYKVAKRGQDVALRCDPISGHVSLFWYQQALGQGPEFLTYFQNEAQLDKSGLPSDRFFAERPEGSVSTLKIQRTQQEDSAVYLCASSPSGSYGYTFGSGTRLTVV.

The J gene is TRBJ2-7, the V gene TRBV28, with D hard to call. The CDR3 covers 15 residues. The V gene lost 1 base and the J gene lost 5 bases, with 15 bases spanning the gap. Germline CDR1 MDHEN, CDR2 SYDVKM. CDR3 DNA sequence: TGTGCCAGCAGTTTATCGAAGGTTTTTCGGGACGAGCAGTACTTC. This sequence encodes CASSLSKVFRDEQYF.

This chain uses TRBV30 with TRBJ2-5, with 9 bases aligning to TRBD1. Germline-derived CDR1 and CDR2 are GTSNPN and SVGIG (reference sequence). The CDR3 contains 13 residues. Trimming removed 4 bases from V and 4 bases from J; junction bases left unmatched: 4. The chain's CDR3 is CAWTGQGRETQYF. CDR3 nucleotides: TGTGCCTGGACGGGACAGGGAAGAGAGACCCAGTACTTC.

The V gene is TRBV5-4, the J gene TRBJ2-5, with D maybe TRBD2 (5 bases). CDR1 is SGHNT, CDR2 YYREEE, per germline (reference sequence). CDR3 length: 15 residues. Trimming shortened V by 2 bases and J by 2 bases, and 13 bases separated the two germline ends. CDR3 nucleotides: TGTGCCAGCAGCTTCTTTGAGACGGGGCAAGAGACCCAGTACTTC. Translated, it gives CASSFFETGQETQYF.

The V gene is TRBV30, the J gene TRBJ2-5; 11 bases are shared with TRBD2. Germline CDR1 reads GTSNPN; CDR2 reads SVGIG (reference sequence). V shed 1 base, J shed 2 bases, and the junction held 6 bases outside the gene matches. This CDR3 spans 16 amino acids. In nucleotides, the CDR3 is TGTGCCTGGAGTGGTGGTAGCGGGGGGGGACAAGAGACCCAGTACTTC. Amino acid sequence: CAWSGGSGGGQETQYF.

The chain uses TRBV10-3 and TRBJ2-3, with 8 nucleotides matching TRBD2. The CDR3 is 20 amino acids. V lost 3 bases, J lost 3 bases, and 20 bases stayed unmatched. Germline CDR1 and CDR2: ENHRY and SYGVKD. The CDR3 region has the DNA TGTGCCATCAGTGACCCGGGGGTAGCGGGGCCACCGGGTGGGACAGATACGCAGTATTTT. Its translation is CAISDPGVAGPPGGTDTQYF.

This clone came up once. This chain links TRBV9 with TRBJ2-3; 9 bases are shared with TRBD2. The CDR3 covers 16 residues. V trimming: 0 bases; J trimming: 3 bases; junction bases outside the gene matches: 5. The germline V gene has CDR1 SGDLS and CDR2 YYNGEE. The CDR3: CASSVASSGDTDTQYF. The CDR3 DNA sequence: TGTGCCAGCAGCGTAGCTTCTAGCGGGGATACAGATACGCAGTATTTT.

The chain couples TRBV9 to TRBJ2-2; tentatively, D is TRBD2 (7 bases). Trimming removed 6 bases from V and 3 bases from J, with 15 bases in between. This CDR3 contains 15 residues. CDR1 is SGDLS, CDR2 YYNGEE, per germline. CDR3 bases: TGTGCCAGCACTTTGGGGGGGCTCGACACCGGGGAGCTGTTTTTT. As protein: CASTLGGLDTGELFF.

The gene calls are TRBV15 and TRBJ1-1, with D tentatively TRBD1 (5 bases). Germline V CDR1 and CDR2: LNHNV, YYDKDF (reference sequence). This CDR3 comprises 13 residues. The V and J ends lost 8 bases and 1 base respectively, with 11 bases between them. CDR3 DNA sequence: TGTGCCACCTGGGGGGAACCGAACACTGAAGCTTTCTTT. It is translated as CATWGEPNTEAFF.

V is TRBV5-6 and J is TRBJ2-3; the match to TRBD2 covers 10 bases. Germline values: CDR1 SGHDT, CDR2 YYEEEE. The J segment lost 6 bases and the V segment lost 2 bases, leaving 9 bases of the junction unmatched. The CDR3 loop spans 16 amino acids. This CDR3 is CASSFRTSGFIDTQYF. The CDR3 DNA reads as TGTGCCAGCAGCTTCAGGACTAGCGGTTTTATTGATACGCAGTATTTT.

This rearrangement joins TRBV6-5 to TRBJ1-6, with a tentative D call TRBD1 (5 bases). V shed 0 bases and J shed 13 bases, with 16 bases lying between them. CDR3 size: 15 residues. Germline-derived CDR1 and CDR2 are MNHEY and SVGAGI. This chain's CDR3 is CASSYSKQAGWPLHF. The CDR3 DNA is TGTGCCAGCAGTTACTCGAAACAGGCCGGGTGGCCCCTCCACTTT.

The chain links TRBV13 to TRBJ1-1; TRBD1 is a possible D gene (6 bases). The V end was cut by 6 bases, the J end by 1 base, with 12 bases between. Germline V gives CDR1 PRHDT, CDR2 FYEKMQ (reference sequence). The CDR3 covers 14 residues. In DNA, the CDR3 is TGTGCCAGCAGGCCCGGGACACCGAACACTGAAGCTTTCTTT. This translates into CASRPGTPNTEAFF.

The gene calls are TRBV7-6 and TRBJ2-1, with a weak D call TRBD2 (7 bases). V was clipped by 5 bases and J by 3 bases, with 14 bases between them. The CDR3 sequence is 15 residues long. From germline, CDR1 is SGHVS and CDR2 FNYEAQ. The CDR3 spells CASSRGGASYNEQFF. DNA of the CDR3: TGTGCCAGCAGCCGAGGGGGGGCGAGCTACAATGAGCAGTTCTTC.

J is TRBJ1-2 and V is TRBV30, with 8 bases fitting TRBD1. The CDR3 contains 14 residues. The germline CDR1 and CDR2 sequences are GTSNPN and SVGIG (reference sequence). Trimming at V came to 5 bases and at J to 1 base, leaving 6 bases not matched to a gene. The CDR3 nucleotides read TGTGCCTGGGATAATGGACAGGGTAACTATGGCTACACCTTC. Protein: CAWDNGQGNYGYTF. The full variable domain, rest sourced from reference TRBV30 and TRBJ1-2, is SQTIHQWPATLVQPVGSPLSLECTVEGTSNPNLYWYRQAAGRGLQLLFYSVGIGQISSEVPQNLSASRPQDRQFILSSKKLLLSDSGFYLCAWDNGQGNYGYTFGSGTRLTVV.

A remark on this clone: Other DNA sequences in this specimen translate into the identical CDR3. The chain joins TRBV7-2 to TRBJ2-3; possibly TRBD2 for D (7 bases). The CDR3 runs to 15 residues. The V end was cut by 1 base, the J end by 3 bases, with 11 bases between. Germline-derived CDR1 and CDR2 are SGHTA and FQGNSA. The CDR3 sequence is CASSLVGGLTDTQYF. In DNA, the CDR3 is TGTGCCAGCAGCTTAGTGGGGGGGCTTACAGATACGCAGTATTTT.

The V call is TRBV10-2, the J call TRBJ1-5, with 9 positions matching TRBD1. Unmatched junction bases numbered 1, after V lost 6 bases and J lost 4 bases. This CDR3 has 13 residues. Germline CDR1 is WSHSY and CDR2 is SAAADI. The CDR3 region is CASRGTGNQPQHF. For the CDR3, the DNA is TGCGCCAGCAGGGGGACAGGGAATCAGCCCCAGCATTTT.

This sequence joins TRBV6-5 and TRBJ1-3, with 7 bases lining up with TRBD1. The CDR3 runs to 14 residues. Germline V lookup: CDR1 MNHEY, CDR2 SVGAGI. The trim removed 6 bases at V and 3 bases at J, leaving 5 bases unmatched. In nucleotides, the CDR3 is TGTGCCAGCAGGACAGGGTCATTTGGAAACACCATATATTTT. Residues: CASRTGSFGNTIYF.

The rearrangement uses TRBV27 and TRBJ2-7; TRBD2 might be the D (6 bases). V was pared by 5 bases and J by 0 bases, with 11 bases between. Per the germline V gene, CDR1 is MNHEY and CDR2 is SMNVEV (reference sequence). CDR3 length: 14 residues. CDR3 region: CASSPTGVSYEQYF. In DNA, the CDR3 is TGTGCCAGCAGTCCGACGGGGGTCTCCTACGAGCAGTACTTC.

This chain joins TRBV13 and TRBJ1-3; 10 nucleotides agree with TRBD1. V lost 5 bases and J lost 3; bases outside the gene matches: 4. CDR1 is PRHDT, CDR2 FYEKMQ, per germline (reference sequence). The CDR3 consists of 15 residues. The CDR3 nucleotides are TGTGCCAGCAGCCGGGACAGGGGAAATGGAAACACCATATATTTT. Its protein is CASSRDRGNGNTIYF.

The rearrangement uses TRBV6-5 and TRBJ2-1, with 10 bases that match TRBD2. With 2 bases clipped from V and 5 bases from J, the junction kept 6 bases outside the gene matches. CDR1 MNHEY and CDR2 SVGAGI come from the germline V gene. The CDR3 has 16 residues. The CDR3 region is CASSYASGGTNNEQFF. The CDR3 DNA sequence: TGTGCCAGCAGTTACGCTAGCGGGGGCACTAACAATGAGCAGTTCTTC.

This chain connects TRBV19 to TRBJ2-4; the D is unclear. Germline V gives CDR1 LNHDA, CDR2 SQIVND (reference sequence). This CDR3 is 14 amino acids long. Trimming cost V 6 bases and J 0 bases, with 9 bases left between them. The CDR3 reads CASRSNQAKNIQYF. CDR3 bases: TGTGCCAGTAGGAGCAACCAAGCCAAAAACATTCAGTACTTC.

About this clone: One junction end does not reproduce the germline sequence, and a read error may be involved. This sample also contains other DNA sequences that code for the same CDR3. Written as DNA, the CDR3 is TGTGCCAGCAGCCTAGCGGGGGGGAACAATGAGCAGTTCTTC. Translation: CASSLAGGNNEQFF. V and J are TRBV7-9 and TRBJ2-1, with TRBD2 matching 12 bases. The V gene's germline CDR1 is SEHNR and CDR2 FQNEAQ (reference sequence). The length of the CDR3 is 14 residues.

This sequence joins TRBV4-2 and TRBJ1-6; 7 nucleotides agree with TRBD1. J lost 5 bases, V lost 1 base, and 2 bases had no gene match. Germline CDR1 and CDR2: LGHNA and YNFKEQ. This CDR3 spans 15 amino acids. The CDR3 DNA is TGTGCCAGCAGCCAAGGGGACAGAGATAATTCACCCCTCCACTTT. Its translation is CASSQGDRDNSPLHF.

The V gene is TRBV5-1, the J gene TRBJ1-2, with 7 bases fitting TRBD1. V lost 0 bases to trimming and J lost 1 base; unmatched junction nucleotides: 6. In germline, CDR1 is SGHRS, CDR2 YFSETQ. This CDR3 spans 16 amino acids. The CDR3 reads CASSLASDRINYGYTF. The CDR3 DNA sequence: TGCGCCAGCAGCTTGGCCTCGGACAGGATTAACTATGGCTACACCTTC.

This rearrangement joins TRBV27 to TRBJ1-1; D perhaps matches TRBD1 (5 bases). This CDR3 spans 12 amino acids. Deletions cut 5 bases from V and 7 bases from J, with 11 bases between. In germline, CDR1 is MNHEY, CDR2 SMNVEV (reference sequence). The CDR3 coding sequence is TGTGCCAGCAGTCCCCCCGGGGGTGAAGCTTTCTTT. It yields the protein CASSPPGGEAFF.

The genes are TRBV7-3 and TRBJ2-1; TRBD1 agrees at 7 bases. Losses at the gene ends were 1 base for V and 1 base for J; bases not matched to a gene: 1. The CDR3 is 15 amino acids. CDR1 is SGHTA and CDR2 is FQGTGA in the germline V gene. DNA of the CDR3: TGTGCCAGCAGCTTAAGGGGACAGTCCTACAATGAGCAGTTCTTC. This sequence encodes CASSLRGQSYNEQFF.